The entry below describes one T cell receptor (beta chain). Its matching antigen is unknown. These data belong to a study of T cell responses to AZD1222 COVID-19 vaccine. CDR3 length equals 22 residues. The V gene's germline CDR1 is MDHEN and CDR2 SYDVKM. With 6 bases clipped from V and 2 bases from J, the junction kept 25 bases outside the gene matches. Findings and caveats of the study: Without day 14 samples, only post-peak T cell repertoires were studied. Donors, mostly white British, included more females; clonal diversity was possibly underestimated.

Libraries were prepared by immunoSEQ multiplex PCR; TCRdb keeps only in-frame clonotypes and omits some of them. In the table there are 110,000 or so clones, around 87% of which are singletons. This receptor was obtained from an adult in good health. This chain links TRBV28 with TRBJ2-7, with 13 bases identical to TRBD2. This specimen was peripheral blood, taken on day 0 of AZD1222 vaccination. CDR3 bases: TGTGCCAGCAGCTGGGACGGCACCTTTACTAGCGGGAGGGCTGGTCCACCCTACGAGCAGTACTTC. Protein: CASSWDGTFTSGRAGPPYEQYF.